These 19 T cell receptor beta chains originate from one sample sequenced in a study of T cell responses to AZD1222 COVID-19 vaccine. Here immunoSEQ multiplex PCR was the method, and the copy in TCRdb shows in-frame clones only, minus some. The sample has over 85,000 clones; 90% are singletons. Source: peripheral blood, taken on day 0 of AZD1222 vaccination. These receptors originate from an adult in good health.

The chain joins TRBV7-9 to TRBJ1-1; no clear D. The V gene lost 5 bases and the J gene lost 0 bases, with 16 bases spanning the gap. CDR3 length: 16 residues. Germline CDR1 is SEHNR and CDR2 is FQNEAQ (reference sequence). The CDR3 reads CASSPRQSLMNTEAFF. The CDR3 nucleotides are TGTGCCAGCAGCCCTCGACAATCCCTTATGAACACTGAAGCTTTCTTT.

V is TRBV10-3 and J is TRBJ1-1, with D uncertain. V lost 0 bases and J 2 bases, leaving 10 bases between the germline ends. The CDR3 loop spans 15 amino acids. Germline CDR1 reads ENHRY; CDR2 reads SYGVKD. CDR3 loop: CAISESDGENTEAFF. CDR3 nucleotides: TGTGCCATCAGTGAGTCGGACGGGGAAAACACTGAAGCTTTCTTT.

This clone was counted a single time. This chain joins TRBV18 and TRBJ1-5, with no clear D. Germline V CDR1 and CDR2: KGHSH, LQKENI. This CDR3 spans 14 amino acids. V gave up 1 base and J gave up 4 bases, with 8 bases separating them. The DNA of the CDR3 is TGTGCCAGCTCACCACAACGGATAAATCAGCCCCAGCATTTT. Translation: CASSPQRINQPQHF.

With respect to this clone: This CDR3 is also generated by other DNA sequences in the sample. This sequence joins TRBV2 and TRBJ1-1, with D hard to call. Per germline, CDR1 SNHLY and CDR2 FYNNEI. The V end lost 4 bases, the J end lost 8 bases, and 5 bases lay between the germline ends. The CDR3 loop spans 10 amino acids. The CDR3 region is CASSVIEAFF. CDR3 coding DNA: TGTGCCAGCAGTGTTATCGAAGCTTTCTTT.

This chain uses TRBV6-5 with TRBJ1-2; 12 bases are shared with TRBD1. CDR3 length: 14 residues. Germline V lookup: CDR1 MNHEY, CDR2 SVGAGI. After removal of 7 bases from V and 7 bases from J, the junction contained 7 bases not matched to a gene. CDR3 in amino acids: CASIPGTGGSGYTF. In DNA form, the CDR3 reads TGTGCCAGCATCCCCGGGACAGGGGGCTCTGGCTACACCTTC.

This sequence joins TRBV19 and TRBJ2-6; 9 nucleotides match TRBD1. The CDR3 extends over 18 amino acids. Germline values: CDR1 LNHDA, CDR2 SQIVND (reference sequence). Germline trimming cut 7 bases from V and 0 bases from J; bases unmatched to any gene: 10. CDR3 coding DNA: TGTGCCAGTACCCTAGAGGGACAGGGATCCTCTGGGGCCAACGTCCTGACTTTC. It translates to CASTLEGQGSSGANVLTF.

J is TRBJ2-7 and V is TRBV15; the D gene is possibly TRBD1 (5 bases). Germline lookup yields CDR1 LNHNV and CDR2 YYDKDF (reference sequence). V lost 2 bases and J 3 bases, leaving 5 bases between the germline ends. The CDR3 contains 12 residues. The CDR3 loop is CATSRQGYEQYF. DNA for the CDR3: TGTGCCACCAGCAGACAGGGCTACGAGCAGTACTTC.

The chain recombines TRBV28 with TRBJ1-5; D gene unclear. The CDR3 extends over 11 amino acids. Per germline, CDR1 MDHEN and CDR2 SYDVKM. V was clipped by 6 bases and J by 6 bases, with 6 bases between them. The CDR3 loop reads CASRSAQPQHF. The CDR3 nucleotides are TGTGCCAGCAGGTCGGCTCAGCCCCAGCATTTT.

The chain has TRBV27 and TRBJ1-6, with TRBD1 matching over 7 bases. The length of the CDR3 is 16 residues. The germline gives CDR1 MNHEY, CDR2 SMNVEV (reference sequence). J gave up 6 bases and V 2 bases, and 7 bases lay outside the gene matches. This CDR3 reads CASSLTAGGTNSPLHF. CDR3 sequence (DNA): TGTGCCAGCAGTTTAACGGCAGGGGGGACTAATTCACCCCTCCACTTT.

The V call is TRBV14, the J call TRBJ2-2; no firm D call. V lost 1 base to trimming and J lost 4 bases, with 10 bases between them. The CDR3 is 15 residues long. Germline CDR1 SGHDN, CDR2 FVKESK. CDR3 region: CASSQVILPTGELFF. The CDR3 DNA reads TGTGCCAGCAGCCAAGTAATACTACCCACCGGGGAGCTGTTTTTT.

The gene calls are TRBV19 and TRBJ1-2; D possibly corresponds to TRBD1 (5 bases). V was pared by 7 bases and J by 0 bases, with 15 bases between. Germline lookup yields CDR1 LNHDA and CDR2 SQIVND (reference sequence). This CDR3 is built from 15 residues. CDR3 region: CASTARQGSNYGYTF. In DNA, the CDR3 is TGTGCCAGTACCGCCCGCCAGGGATCTAACTATGGCTACACCTTC.

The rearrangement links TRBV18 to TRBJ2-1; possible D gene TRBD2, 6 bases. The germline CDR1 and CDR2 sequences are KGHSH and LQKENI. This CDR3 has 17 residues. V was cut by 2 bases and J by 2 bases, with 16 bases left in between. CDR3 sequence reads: CASSPSPSSDPYNEQFF. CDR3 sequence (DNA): TGTGCCAGCTCACCAAGTCCTTCTAGCGACCCCTACAATGAGCAGTTCTTC.

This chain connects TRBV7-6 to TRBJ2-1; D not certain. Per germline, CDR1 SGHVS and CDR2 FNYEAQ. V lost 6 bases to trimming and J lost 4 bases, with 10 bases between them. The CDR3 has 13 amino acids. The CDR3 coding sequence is TGTGCCAGCAGTACGCAAAGATACAATGAGCAGTTCTTC. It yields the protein CASSTQRYNEQFF.

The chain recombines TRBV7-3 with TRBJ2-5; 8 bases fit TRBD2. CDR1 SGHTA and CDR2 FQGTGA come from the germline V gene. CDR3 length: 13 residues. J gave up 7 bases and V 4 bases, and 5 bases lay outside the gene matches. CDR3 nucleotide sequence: TGTGCCAGCAGCTCGGGACTAGAATCGACCCAGTACTTC. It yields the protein CASSSGLESTQYF.

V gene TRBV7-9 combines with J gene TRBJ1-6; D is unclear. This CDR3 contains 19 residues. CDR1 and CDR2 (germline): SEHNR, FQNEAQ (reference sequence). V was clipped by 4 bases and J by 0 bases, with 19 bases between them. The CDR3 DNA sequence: TGTGCCAGCAGCTATCTCCAGGCCTCTATACTCTCCTATAATTCACCCCTCCACTTT. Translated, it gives CASSYLQASILSYNSPLHF.

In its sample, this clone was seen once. The CDR3 DNA is TGTGCCAGCAGCCGGTTTGACAGGGCAACGAACACTGAAGCTTTCTTT. Its protein product is CASSRFDRATNTEAFF. The chain employs TRBV7-3 and TRBJ1-1; 7 bases line up with TRBD1. Germline CDR1 is SGHTA and CDR2 is FQGTGA. This CDR3 has 16 amino acids. The ends lost 5 bases at V and 1 base at J; junction bases unmatched: 10.

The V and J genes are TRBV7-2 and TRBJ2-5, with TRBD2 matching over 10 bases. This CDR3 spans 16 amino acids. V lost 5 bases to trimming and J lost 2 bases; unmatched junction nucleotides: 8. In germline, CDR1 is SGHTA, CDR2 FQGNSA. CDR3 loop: CASSIQAGGSQETQYF. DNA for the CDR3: TGTGCCAGCAGCATCCAAGCGGGGGGGTCTCAAGAGACCCAGTACTTC.

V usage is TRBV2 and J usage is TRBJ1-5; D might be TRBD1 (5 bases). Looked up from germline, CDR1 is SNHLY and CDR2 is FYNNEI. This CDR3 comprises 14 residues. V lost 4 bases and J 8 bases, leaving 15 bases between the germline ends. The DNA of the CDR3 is TGTGCCAGCAGTGCCCAGTCCCTCAGGGAGCCCCAGCATTTT. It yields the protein CASSAQSLREPQHF.

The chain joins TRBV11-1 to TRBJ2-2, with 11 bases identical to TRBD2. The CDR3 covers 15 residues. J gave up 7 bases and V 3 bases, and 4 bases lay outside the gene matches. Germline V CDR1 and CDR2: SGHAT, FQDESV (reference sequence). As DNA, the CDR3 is TGTGCCAGCAGCTTGTTGACTAGCGGGGTCGGGGAGCTGTTTTTT. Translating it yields CASSLLTSGVGELFF.